This T cell receptor beta chain emerged from a study of T cell repertoires in cytomegalovirus infection. Study information: CMV epitopes used comprised recently identified HLA-C-restricted ones and well-studied HLA-B-restricted ones. TCR beta signatures that were public indicated CMV infection and matching HLA type.

Notes on this clonotype: Its antigen is not identified.

The CDR3 loop spans 13 amino acids. V was shortened by 3 bases and J by 6 bases, with 11 bases between the two germline ends. TCRdb called the reads again in MiXCR, with one record for every CDR3 protein. Altogether tens of thousands of distinct CDR3 sequences are present, 40% to 50% being singletons, with the ten largest covering 85% to 95%. Whole-study results and caveats: Totalled public TCR beta family frequency picked out people who carried CMV plus the relevant HLA. Predominance within the ex vivo response was attributable to HLA-C-restricted CMV-specific TCR beta clonotypes.

This receptor was obtained from a human donor in good health (CMV status not recorded). Some clones in this sample may be carry-over from other donors' samples. Sequencing used CD8+ T cells from cultured PBMCs, obtained from culture after CMV antigen stimulation. The gene calls are TRBV12-3 or TRBV12-4 and TRBJ1-2; D might be TRBD1 (5 bases). CDR3 amino acids: CASSFGQGNGYTF. The CDR3 bases are TGTGCCAGCAGTTTCGGTCAGGGCAATGGCTACACCTTC.